The 10 T cell receptor beta chains below were found in one sample sequenced in a study of cytomegalovirus exposure and HLA in healthy donors. It was with 60 Vbeta and 13 Jbeta primers that the PCR ran. TCRdb's table, derived via immunoSEQ multiplex PCR, lists solely in-frame clones and lacks some. The table records roughly 150,000 clones, roughly 79% of them present only once. The sequencing input was PBMCs. These receptor sequences come from a middle-aged woman in good health and CMV-seronegative.

This clone was seen more than once but under ten times. The CDR3 loop is CASSIMTSVLGETQYF. The CDR3 coding sequence is TGTGCCAGCAGTATCATGACTAGCGTGTTGGGAGAGACCCAGTACTTC. This rearrangement joins TRBV25-1 to TRBJ2-5; 8 bases line up with TRBD2. CDR1 and CDR2 from the germline V gene are MGHDK and SYGVNS. CDR3 size: 16 residues. Unmatched junction bases numbered 12, after V lost 5 bases and J lost 4 bases.

V is TRBV2 and J is TRBJ1-1, with 9 bases aligning to TRBD1. The CDR3 runs 18 residues. Germline assignment: CDR1 SNHLY and CDR2 FYNNEI. Germline trimming cut 2 bases from V and 7 bases from J; bases unmatched to any gene: 17. This chain's CDR3 is CASSELRDRVPPAGEAFF. The CDR3 DNA is TGTGCCAGCAGTGAACTCCGGGACAGGGTACCGCCAGCCGGTGAAGCTTTCTTT.

The chain recombines TRBV7-8 with TRBJ2-3; tentatively, D is TRBD1 (5 bases). Germline lookup yields CDR1 SGHVS and CDR2 FQNEAQ. The CDR3 has 17 amino acids. The V and J ends lost 2 bases and 0 bases respectively, with 15 bases between them. CDR3 sequence: CASSLMGQTLSTDTQYF. The CDR3 DNA reads as TGTGCCAGCAGCTTAATGGGGCAGACCCTGAGCACAGATACGCAGTATTTT.

This clone was counted once. The CDR3 nucleotides read TGTGCCAGCAGGACTAGCGACGTGAATCAGCCCCAGCATTTT. Its translation: CASRTSDVNQPQHF. The chain employs TRBV28 and TRBJ1-5; D is unclear. Germline V gene lookup returns CDR1 MDHEN and CDR2 SYDVKM. The V and J ends lost 6 bases and 4 bases respectively, with 13 bases between them. CDR3 length: 14 amino acids. Full variable domain (outside the CDR3, taken from reference TRBV28 and TRBJ1-5): DVKVTQSSRYLVKRTGEKVFLECVQDMDHENMFWYRQDPGLGLRLIYFSYDVKMKEKGDIPEGYSVSREKKERFSLILESASTNQTSMYLCASRTSDVNQPQHFGDGTRLSIL.

This clone was recorded a few times. The rearrangement uses TRBV28 and TRBJ2-7; 8 positions match TRBD1. J gave up 2 bases and V 5 bases, and 5 bases lay outside the gene matches. Germline CDR1 is MDHEN and CDR2 is SYDVKM. The CDR3 consists of 14 residues. CDR3 in amino acids: CASSLTGETYEQYF. CDR3 bases: TGTGCCAGCAGTCTGACAGGGGAAACCTACGAGCAGTACTTC.

This clone was recorded only once. The genes are TRBV10-3 and TRBJ2-4, with TRBD1 identical over 7 bases. CDR1 and CDR2 (germline): ENHRY, SYGVKD. CDR3 length equals 16 residues. Trimming at V came to 4 bases and at J to 8 bases, leaving 14 bases not matched to a gene. The CDR3 loop reads CAISGGDRAQGDIQYF. The CDR3 DNA sequence: TGTGCCATCAGTGGGGGAGACAGGGCGCAGGGGGACATTCAGTACTTC.

CDR3 DNA sequence: TGCGCCAGCAGCCTAGAGGACAGGGGCCAAGATGAGCAGTTCTTC. It codes for CASSLEDRGQDEQFF. V and J are TRBV5-1 and TRBJ2-1, with 9 bases fitting TRBD1. Germline CDR1 reads SGHRS; CDR2 reads YFSETQ. The CDR3 consists of 15 residues. With 4 bases clipped from V and 8 bases from J, the junction kept 10 bases outside the gene matches.

The V gene is TRBV2, the J gene TRBJ2-7; 7 nucleotides agree with TRBD1. This CDR3 has 14 residues. Germline V gene sequence: CDR1 SNHLY, CDR2 FYNNEI. V was clipped by 9 bases and J by 1 base; unmatched bases: 9. CDR3 in DNA: TGTGCCAGTCAGACAGGGACGGGATCCTACGAGCAGTACTTC. Translation: CASQTGTGSYEQYF.

The V call is TRBV11-2, the J call TRBJ1-2; no firm D call. Trimming took off 1 base at V and 0 bases at J, with 9 bases between the two ends. The CDR3 length is 15 residues. Germline V gives CDR1 SGHAT, CDR2 FQNNGV. CDR3 sequence (DNA): TGTGCCAGCAGCTTAGTACCAGAAGCTAACTATGGCTACACCTTC. Its translation is CASSLVPEANYGYTF.

On this clone: This specimen includes other DNA sequences encoding the same CDR3. The chain employs TRBV30 and TRBJ1-5; D unclear. Trimming stripped 1 base from V and 2 bases from J, with 6 bases between. This CDR3 contains 13 residues. CDR1 is GTSNPN and CDR2 is SVGIG in the germline V gene (reference sequence). The CDR3 region is CAWSGGGNQPQHF. The CDR3, as DNA: TGTGCCTGGAGTGGGGGAGGCAATCAGCCCCAGCATTTT. Full variable domain (rest looked up from reference TRBV30 and TRBJ1-5): SQTIHQWPATLVQPVGSPLSLECTVEGTSNPNLYWYRQAAGRGLQLLFYSVGIGQISSEVPQNLSASRPQDRQFILSSKKLLLSDSGFYLCAWSGGGNQPQHFGDGTRLSIL.